The 20 T cell receptor beta chains presented below share a single source sample, sequenced in a study of shared clonotypes between healthy human individuals. Only in-frame clones appear in the TCRdb table, and some are missing; sequencing was by immunoSEQ multiplex PCR. The sample carries about 530,000 clones, over 75% recorded once. The sequencing input was PBMCs. The receptors originated from a middle-aged woman in good health. Some clones in this sample may be carry-over from other donors' samples.

The rearrangement links TRBV5-4 to TRBJ2-1; no clear D gene. V lost 0 bases and J lost 10, with 14 bases in between. Germline V CDR1 and CDR2: SGHNT, YYREEE (reference sequence). CDR3 length: 14 residues. The CDR3 is CASSLVGSSREQFF. CDR3 nucleotide sequence: TGTGCCAGCAGCTTGGTGGGGTCATCACGGGAGCAGTTCTTC. The full variable domain, completed using reference TRBV5-4 and TRBJ2-1, is ETGVTQSPTHLIKTRGQQVTLRCSSQSGHNTVSWYQQALGQGPQFIFQYYREEENGRGNFPPRFSGLQFPNYSSELNVNALELDDSALYLCASSLVGSSREQFFGPGTRLTVL.

The chain uses TRBV7-3 and TRBJ2-7; 10 bases match TRBD2. The CDR3 spans 16 residues. With V trimmed by 1 base and J by 7 bases, 10 bases remained unmatched. The germline V gene encodes CDR1 SGHTA and CDR2 FQGTGA. The CDR3 spells CASSLNGAGGPGEQYF. CDR3 in DNA: TGTGCCAGCAGCTTAAATGGAGCGGGAGGGCCGGGAGAGCAGTACTTC.

The chain recombines TRBV29-1 with TRBJ2-5; D uncertain. The better agreement between TRBJ2-7 and the DNA end casts doubt on the J call. This CDR3 contains 12 residues. In germline, CDR1 is SQVTM, CDR2 ANQGSEA. The CDR3 protein is CSVGQSASEQYF. CDR3 sequence (DNA): TGCAGCGTTGGTCAAAGTGCTAGCGAGCAGTACTTC.

This chain connects TRBV5-6 to TRBJ1-1; D is unclear. The germline gives CDR1 SGHDT, CDR2 YYEEEE. The CDR3 loop spans 12 amino acids. V lost 0 bases and J 11 bases, leaving 11 bases between the germline ends. As DNA, the CDR3 is TGTGCCAGCAGCTTGGAATCCTTCGGGGCTTTCTTT. Its translation: CASSLESFGAFF.

The gene calls are TRBV28 and TRBJ2-3; D might be TRBD2 (6 bases). The germline V gene encodes CDR1 MDHEN and CDR2 SYDVKM. This CDR3 comprises 15 residues. V was cut by 10 bases and J by 8 bases, with 25 bases left in between. CDR3 in amino acids: CANGICGTPSGTQYF. The DNA for the CDR3 is TGTGCCAACGGAATTTGCGGGACTCCCTCCGGTACGCAGTATTTT. The variable domain in full, with the rest retrieved from reference TRBV28 and TRBJ2-3, is DVKVTQSSRYLVKRTGEKVFLECVQDMDHENMFWYRQDPGLGLRLIYFSYDVKMKEKGDIPEGYSVSREKKERFSLILESASTNQTSMYLCANGICGTPSGTQYFGPGTRLTVL.

J is TRBJ2-2 and V is TRBV10-3; 7 positions match TRBD1. The CDR3 consists of 16 residues. Germline assignment: CDR1 ENHRY and CDR2 SYGVKD. Trimming removed 0 bases from V and 4 bases from J; junction bases left unmatched: 5. The CDR3 protein is CAISESPDRSTGELFF. CDR3 bases: TGTGCCATCAGTGAGTCCCCGGACAGGAGCACCGGGGAGCTGTTTTTT.

The V gene is TRBV6-1, the J gene TRBJ2-4, with D maybe TRBD2 (5 bases). Trimming removed 8 bases from V and 0 bases from J, with 11 bases in between. CDR3 length: 14 residues. Per germline, CDR1 MNHNS and CDR2 SASEGT. The CDR3 loop reads CASCRRTAKNIQYF. CDR3 DNA sequence: TGTGCCAGCTGTAGGAGGACAGCCAAAAACATTCAGTACTTC.

The chain recombines TRBV7-3 with TRBJ2-1; 8 nucleotides agree with TRBD2. Looked up from germline, CDR1 is SGHTA and CDR2 is FQGTGA. CDR3 length: 15 amino acids. J gave up 3 bases and V 2 bases, and 3 bases lay outside the gene matches. This chain's CDR3 is CASSLAGGLYNEQFF. The CDR3 DNA reads TGTGCCAGCAGCTTAGCGGGAGGCCTCTACAATGAGCAGTTCTTC.

The genes are TRBV11-3 and TRBJ2-1, with 7 bases lining up with TRBD2. This CDR3 spans 15 amino acids. Losses at the gene ends were 0 bases for V and 5 bases for J; bases not matched to a gene: 4. Germline CDR1 and CDR2: SGHNT and YENEEA. For the CDR3, the DNA is TGTGCCAGCAGCTTAGATCCTAGCGGAAACAATGAGCAGTTCTTC. This encodes CASSLDPSGNNEQFF. Full variable domain (outside the CDR3, taken from reference TRBV11-3 and TRBJ2-1): EAGVVQSPRYKIIEKKQPVAFWCNPISGHNTLYWYLQNLGQGPELLIRYENEEAVDDSQLPKDRFSAERLKGVDSTLKIQPAELGDSAVYLCASSLDPSGNNEQFFGPGTRLTVL.

CDR3 sequence (DNA): TGTGCCAGCAGCTACGGGGGCACTGAAGCTTTCTTT. Its translation is CASSYGGTEAFF. The chain is built from TRBV13 and TRBJ1-1, with D tentatively TRBD1 (5 bases). The CDR3 sequence is 12 residues long. CDR1 is PRHDT and CDR2 is FYEKMQ in the germline V gene (reference sequence). V lost 4 bases to trimming and J lost 4 bases, with 7 bases between them.

The chain has TRBV30 and TRBJ1-1; D is undetermined. Deletions cut 2 bases from V and 4 bases from J, with 14 bases between. Germline V gene data show CDR1 as GTSNPN and CDR2 as SVGIG (reference sequence). This CDR3 comprises 14 residues. The CDR3 region is CAWSPKLAGTEAFF. The CDR3 DNA follows: TGTGCCTGGAGTCCCAAGTTAGCGGGCACTGAAGCTTTCTTT.

V is TRBV28 and J is TRBJ1-2; D is possibly TRBD1 (5 bases). V gave up 5 bases and J gave up 4 bases, with 17 bases separating them. This CDR3 region has 15 residues. Germline V lookup: CDR1 MDHEN, CDR2 SYDVKM. Here the CDR3 DNA reads TGTGCCAGCAGTCCATTTTTGGGGGAACTCTATGGCTACACCTTC. Amino acid sequence: CASSPFLGELYGYTF.

The V and J genes are TRBV30 and TRBJ2-5, with 10 bases matching TRBD2. The V gene end was trimmed by 2 bases and the J gene end by 3 bases; junction bases not matched to a gene: 3. Germline CDR1 and CDR2: GTSNPN and SVGIG (reference sequence). The CDR3 loop spans 14 amino acids. CDR3 amino acids: CAWSPGTSEETQYF. The DNA of the CDR3 is TGTGCCTGGAGTCCTGGGACTAGCGAAGAGACCCAGTACTTC.

The CDR3 loop reads CASSLSASYNEQFF. The CDR3 DNA reads TGTGCCAGCAGCCTTAGCGCGAGCTACAATGAGCAGTTCTTC. The rearrangement links TRBV7-3 to TRBJ2-1; TRBD2 is a possible D gene (5 bases). The CDR3 runs 14 residues. Germline V CDR1 and CDR2: SGHTA, FQGTGA. V was pared by 5 bases and J by 3 bases, with 11 bases between.

This chain joins TRBV25-1 and TRBJ1-1; D ambiguous. The CDR3 length is 17 residues. Trimming took 3 bases from V and 0 from J, leaving 17 bases between them. The germline V gene has CDR1 MGHDK and CDR2 SYGVNS. CDR3: CASSEGRRASVNTEAFF. CDR3 DNA sequence: TGTGCCAGCAGTGAGGGTAGGAGGGCCTCGGTGAACACTGAAGCTTTCTTT.

This sequence joins TRBV6-5 and TRBJ2-1, with D perhaps matching TRBD1 (5 bases). Per germline, CDR1 MNHEY and CDR2 SVGAGI. Trimming took 5 bases from V and 8 from J, leaving 13 bases between them. CDR3 length: 13 amino acids. CDR3 protein: CASSPLRGHEQFF. The DNA for the CDR3 is TGTGCCAGCAGTCCCCTTAGGGGCCATGAGCAGTTCTTC.

The rearrangement links TRBV28 to TRBJ2-3; TRBD2 aligns across 9 bases. This CDR3 spans 15 amino acids. Germline-derived CDR1 and CDR2 are MDHEN and SYDVKM. The trim removed 5 bases at V and 1 base at J, leaving 4 bases unmatched. The CDR3 spells CASSIWTSGTDTQYF. CDR3 sequence (DNA): TGTGCCAGCAGTATTTGGACTAGCGGCACAGATACGCAGTATTTT.

The chain combines TRBV28 with TRBJ2-3, with TRBD1 identical over 7 bases. With V trimmed by 5 bases and J by 3 bases, 20 bases remained unmatched. Per germline, CDR1 MDHEN and CDR2 SYDVKM. The CDR3 consists of 19 residues. For the CDR3, the DNA is TGTGCCAGCAGTCCCCGCCGCTATTCGACAGGGCGTCGGACAGATACGCAGTATTTT. As protein: CASSPRRYSTGRRTDTQYF.

This clone was observed a single time. The V call is TRBV6-5, the J call TRBJ2-7; 8 nucleotides agree with TRBD1. The CDR3 has 15 residues. The J segment lost 5 bases and the V segment lost 2 bases, leaving 8 bases of the junction unmatched. Germline V gene data show CDR1 as MNHEY and CDR2 as SVGAGI. The CDR3 DNA sequence: TGTGCCAGCAGTTACACCCCGGACAGGGCGGACGAGCAGTACTTC. Translated, it gives CASSYTPDRADEQYF.

The chain combines TRBV5-4 with TRBJ2-3; D remains ambiguous. From germline, CDR1 is SGHNT and CDR2 YYREEE (reference sequence). The CDR3 runs to 15 residues. The V and J ends lost 0 bases and 2 bases respectively, with 10 bases between them. The DNA for the CDR3 is TGTGCCAGCAGCTTGGGGGTCAGCCTCACAGATACGCAGTATTTT. This gives the protein CASSLGVSLTDTQYF.